There are many counts of the clone carrying this T cell receptor (beta chain). Its antigen is unidentified. With the read ending 3 residues before the CDR3 end, the germline J gene is used to fill in that end. Assay used: immunoSEQ multiplex PCR; TCRdb lists only in-frame clones, some missing. In total the sample includes over 45,000 clones, none of them seen once. This specimen belongs to a study of T cell clonality in common variable immunodeficiency. Germline CDR1 and CDR2: SGHRS and YFSETQ. This CDR3 is 12 amino acids long. Notes on the study in general: TCRbeta clonality was increased in CVID versus healthy controls.

Both groups were predominantly of Caucasian heritage. The sample taken for sequencing was peripheral blood mononuclear cells. This sequence was found in a person between 18 and 75 years old in good health. This chain joins TRBV5-1 and TRBJ1-1; TRBD1 matches at 8 bases. The CDR3 bases that were read are TGCGCCAGCAGCTACAGACAGGGGGAA. This sequence encodes CASSYRQGE. The CDR3 in its entirety is CASSYRQGEAFF.